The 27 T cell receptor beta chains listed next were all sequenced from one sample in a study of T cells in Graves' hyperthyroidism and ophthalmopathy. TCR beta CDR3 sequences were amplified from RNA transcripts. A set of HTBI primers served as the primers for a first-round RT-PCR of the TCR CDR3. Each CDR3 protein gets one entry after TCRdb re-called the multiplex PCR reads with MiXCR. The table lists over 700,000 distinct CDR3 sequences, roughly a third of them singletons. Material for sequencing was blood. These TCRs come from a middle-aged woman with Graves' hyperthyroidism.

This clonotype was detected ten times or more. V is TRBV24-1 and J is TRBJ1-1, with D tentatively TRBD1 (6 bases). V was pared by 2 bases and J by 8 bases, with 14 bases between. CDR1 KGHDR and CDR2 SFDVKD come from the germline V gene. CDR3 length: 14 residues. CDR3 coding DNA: TGTGCCACCAGTGATTCCCGCAGGGGAAGAGAAGCTTTCTTT. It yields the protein CATSDSRRGREAFF.

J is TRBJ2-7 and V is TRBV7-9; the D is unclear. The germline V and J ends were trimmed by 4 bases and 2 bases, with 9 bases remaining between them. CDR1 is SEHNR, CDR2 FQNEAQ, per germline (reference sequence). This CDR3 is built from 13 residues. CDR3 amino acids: CASSSRETYEQYV. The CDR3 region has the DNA TGTGCCAGCAGCTCGCGCGAAACCTACGAGCAGTACGTC.

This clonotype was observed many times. The DNA for the CDR3 is TGTGCCAGCAGTTTCGAGGGAAAAGAGACCCAGTACTTC. Translating gives CASSFEGKETQYF. The chain combines TRBV12-3 or TRBV12-4 with TRBJ2-5, with D perhaps matching TRBD2 (5 bases). The CDR3 is 13 amino acids. The V gene lost 3 bases and the J gene lost 3 bases, with 8 bases spanning the gap.

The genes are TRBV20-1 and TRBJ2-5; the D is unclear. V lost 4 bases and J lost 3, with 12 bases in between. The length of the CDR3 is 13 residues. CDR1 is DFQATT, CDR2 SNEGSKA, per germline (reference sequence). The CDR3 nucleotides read TGCAGTGCTATCAGTGTGGGGAAAGAGACCCAGTACTTC. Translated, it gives CSAISVGKETQYF.

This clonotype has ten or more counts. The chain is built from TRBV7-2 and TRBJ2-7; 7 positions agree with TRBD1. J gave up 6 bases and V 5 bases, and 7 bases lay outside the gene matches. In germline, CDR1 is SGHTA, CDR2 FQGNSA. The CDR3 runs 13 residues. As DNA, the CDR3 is TGTGCCAGCAGCCGGGGACAGCCCCCCGAGCAGTACTTC. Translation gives CASSRGQPPEQYF.

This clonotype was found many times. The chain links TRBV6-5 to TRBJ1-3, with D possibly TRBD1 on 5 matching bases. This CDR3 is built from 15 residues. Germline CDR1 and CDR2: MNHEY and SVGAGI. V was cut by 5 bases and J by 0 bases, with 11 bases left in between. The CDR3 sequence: CASSKDSSSGNTIYF. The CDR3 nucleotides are TGTGCCAGCAGTAAAGACAGCAGCTCTGGAAACACCATATATTTT.

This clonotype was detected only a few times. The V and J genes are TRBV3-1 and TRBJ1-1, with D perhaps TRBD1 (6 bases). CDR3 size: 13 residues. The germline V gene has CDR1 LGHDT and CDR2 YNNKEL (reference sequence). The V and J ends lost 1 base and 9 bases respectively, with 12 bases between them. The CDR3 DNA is TGTGCCAGCAGCCAAGGCCAGGACAGTCAAGCTTTCTTT. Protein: CASSQGQDSQAFF. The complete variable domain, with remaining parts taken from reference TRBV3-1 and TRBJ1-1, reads DTAVSQTPKYLVTQMGNDKSIKCEQNLGHDTMYWYKQDSKKFLKIMFSYNNKELIINETVPNRFSPKSPDKAHLNLHINSLELGDSAVYFCASSQGQDSQAFFGQGTRLTVV.

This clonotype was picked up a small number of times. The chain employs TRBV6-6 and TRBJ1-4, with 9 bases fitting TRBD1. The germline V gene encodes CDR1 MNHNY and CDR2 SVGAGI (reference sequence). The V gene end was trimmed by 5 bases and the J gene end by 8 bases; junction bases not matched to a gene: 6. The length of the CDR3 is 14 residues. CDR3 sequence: CASSPGTGIEKLFF. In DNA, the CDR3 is TGTGCCAGCAGTCCCGGGACAGGGATCGAAAAACTGTTTTTT.

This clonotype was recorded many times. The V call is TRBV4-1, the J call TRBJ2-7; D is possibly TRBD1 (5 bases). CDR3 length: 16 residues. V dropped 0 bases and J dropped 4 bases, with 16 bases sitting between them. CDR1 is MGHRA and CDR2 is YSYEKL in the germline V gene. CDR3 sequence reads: CASSQEPSRQIYEQYF. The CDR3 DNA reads TGCGCCAGCAGCCAAGAACCCTCACGACAGATTTACGAGCAGTACTTC.

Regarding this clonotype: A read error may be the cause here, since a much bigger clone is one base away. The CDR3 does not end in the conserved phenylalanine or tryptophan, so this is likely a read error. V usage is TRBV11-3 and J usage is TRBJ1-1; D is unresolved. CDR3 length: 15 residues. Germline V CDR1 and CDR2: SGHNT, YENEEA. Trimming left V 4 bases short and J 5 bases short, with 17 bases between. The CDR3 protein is CASSSGGQTQTEAFL. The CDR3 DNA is TGTGCCAGCAGCTCCGGAGGTCAGACCCAGACTGAAGCTTTCTTA.

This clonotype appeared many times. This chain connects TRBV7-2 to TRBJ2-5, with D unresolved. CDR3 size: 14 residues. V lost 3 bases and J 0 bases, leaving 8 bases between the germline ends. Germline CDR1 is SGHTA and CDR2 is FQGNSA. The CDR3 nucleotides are TGTGCCAGCAGCTTGTGGGTCCACCAAGAGACCCAGTACTTC. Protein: CASSLWVHQETQYF.

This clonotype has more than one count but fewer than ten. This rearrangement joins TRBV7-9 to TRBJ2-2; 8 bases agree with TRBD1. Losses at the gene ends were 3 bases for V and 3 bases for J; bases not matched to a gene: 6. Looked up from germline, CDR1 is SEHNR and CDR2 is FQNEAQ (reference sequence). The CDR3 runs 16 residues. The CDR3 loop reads CASSFFRTGYTGELFF. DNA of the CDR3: TGTGCCAGCAGCTTTTTCCGGACAGGGTACACCGGGGAGCTGTTTTTT.

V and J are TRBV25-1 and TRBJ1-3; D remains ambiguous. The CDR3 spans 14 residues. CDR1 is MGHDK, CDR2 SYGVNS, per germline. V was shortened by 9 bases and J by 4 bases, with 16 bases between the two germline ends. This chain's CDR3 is CASSIAPRGNTIYF. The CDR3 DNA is TGTGCCAGTAGTATAGCCCCTCGGGGAAACACCATATATTTT.

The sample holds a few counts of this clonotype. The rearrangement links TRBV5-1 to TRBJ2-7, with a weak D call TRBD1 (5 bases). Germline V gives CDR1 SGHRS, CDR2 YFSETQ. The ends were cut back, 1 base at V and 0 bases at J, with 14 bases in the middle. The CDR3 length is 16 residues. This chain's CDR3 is CASSLYDSASSYEQYF. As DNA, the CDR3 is TGCGCCAGCAGCTTGTACGACAGCGCAAGCTCCTACGAGCAGTACTTC.

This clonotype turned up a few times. This CDR3 reads CASSQEPSTASYNSPLHF. For the CDR3, the DNA is TGCGCCAGCAGCCAAGAGCCCTCAACTGCAAGCTATAATTCACCCCTCCACTTT. The chain uses TRBV4-3 and TRBJ1-6; D is undetermined. V lost 0 bases, J lost 3 bases, and 15 bases lay in between. The CDR3 contains 18 residues. Germline V CDR1 and CDR2: LGHNA, YSLEER.

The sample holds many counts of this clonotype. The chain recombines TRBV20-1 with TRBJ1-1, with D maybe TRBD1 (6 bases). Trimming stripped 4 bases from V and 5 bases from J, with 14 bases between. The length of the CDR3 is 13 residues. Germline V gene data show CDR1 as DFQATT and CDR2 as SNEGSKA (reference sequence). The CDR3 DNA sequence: TGCAGTGCTAATGGGGGCGCGACTACTGAAGCTTTCTTT. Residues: CSANGGATTEAFF.

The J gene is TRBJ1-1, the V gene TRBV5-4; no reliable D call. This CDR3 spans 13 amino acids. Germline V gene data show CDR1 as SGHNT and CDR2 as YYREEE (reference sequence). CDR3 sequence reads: CARGHSMNTEAFF. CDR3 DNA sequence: TGTGCTAGAGGGCACAGCATGAACACTGAAGCTTTCTTT. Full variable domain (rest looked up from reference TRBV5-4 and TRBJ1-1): ETGVTQSPTHLIKTRGQQVTLRCSSQSGHNTVSWYQQALGQGPQFIFQYYREEENGRGNFPPRFSGLQFPNYSSELNVNALELDDSALYLCARGHSMNTEAFFGQGTRLTVV.

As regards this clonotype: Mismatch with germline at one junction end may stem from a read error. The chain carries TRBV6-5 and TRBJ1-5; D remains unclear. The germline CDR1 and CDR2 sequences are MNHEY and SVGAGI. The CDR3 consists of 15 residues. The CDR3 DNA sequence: TGTGCCAGCAGTCCCCTCGAGGGAGGCAATCCGCCCCAGCATTTT. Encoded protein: CASSPLEGGNPPQHF.

For the CDR3, the DNA is TGCAGTGCTATTTCCGGCGGGGGGGCCAACGTCCTGACTTTC. It encodes CSAISGGGANVLTF. V usage is TRBV20-1 and J usage is TRBJ2-6, with TRBD2 as a possible D gene (5 bases). The V gene's germline CDR1 is DFQATT and CDR2 SNEGSKA (reference sequence). Trimming shortened V by 4 bases and J by 4 bases, and 11 bases separated the two germline ends. The CDR3 runs 14 residues.

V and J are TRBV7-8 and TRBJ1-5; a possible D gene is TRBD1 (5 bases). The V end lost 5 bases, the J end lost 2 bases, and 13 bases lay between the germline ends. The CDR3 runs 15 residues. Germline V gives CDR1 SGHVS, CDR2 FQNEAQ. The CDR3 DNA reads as TGTGCCAGCAGCAACGGTGGGGGAGGCAATCAGCCCCAGCATTTT. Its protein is CASSNGGGGNQPQHF.

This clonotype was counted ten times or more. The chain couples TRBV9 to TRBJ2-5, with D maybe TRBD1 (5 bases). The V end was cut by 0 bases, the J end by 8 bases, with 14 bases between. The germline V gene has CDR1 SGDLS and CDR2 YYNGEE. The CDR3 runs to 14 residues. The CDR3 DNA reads TGTGCCAGCAGCGTAGATAGGGGCGGACGCACCCAGTACTTC. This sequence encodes CASSVDRGGRTQYF.

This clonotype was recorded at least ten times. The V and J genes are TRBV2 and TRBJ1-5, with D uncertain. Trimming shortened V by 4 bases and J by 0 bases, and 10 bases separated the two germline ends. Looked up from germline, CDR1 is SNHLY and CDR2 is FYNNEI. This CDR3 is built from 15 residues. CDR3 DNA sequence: TGTGCCAGCAGTGTGATGGGTCATAGCAATCAGCCCCAGCATTTT. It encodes CASSVMGHSNQPQHF.

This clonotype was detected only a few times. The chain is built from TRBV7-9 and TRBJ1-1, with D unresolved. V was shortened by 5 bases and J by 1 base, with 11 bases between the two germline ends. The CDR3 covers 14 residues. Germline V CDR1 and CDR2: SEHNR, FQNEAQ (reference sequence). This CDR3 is CASSPQSTNTEAFF. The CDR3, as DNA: TGTGCCAGCAGCCCACAGAGTACGAACACTGAAGCTTTCTTT.

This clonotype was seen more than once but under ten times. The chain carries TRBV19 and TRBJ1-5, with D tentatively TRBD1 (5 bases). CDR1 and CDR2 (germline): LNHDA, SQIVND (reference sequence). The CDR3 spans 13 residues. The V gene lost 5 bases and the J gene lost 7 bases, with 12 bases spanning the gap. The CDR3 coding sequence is TGTGCCAGTAGTTGGGGGGAACGGCAGCCCCAGCATTTT. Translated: CASSWGERQPQHF.

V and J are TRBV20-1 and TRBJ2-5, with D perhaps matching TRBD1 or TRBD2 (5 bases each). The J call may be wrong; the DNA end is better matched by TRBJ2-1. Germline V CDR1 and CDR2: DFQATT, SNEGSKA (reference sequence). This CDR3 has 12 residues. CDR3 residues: CSARARGDEQFF. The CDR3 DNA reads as TGCAGTGCTAGGGCGAGGGGCGATGAGCAGTTCTTC.

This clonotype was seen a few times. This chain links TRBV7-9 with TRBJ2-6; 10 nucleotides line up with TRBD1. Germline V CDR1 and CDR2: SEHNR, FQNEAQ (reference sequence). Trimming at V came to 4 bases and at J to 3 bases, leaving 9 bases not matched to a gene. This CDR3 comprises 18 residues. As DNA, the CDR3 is TGTGCCAGCAGCTCCTCCGGGACAGGGGTGGATGGGGCCAACGTCCTGACTTTC. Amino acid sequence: CASSSSGTGVDGANVLTF.

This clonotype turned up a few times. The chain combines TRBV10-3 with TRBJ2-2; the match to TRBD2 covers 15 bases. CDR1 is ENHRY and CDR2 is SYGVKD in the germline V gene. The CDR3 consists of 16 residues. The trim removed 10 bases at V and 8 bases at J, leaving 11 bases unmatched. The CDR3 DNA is TGTGCCAGCAGCCCGGGACTAGCGGGAGGAACTGGGGAGCTGTTTTTT. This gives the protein CASSPGLAGGTGELFF.